This T cell receptor (beta chain) emerged from a study of blood T cell repertoires in COVID-19. The germline V gene has CDR1 SGHRS and CDR2 YFSETQ. The CDR3 runs 15 residues. Trimming removed 4 bases from V and 1 base from J, with 12 bases in between. Only in-frame clones appear in the TCRdb table, and some are missing; sequencing was by immunoSEQ multiplex PCR. Of approximately 100,000 clones in the sample, about 85% were seen once. The sequence was collected from a man aged 80 or over with acute or convalescent COVID-19. Sequenced input: peripheral blood. The chain is built from TRBV5-1 and TRBJ1-3; D unresolved. The CDR3 DNA sequence: TGCGCCAGCAGCCCCAAATGGCAGTCTGGAAACACCATATATTTT. This encodes CASSPKWQSGNTIYF. Combining the CDR3 with reference TRBV5-1 and TRBJ1-3 gives the whole variable domain KAGVTQTPRYLIKTRGQQVTLSCSPISGHRSVSWYQQTPGQGLQFLFEYFSETQRNKGNFPGRFSGRQFSNSRSEMNVSTLELGDSALYLCASSPKWQSGNTIYFGEGSWLTVV.